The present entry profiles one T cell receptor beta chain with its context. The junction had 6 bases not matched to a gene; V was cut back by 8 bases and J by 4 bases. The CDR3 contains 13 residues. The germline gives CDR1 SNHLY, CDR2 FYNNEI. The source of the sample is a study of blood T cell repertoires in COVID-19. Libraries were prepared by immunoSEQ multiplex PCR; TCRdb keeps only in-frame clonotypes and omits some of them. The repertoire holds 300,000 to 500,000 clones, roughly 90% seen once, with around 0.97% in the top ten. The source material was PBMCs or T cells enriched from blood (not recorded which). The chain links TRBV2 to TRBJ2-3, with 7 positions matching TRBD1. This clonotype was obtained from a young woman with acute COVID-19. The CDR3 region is CASGVGGADTQYF. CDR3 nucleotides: TGTGCCAGCGGGGTAGGGGGCGCAGATACGCAGTATTTT. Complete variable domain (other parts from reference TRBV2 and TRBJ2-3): EPEVTQTPSHQVTQMGQEVILRCVPISNHLYFYWYRQILGQKVEFLVSFYNNEISEKSEIFDDQFSVERPDGSNFTLKIRSTKLEDSAMYFCASGVGGADTQYFGPGTRLTVL.